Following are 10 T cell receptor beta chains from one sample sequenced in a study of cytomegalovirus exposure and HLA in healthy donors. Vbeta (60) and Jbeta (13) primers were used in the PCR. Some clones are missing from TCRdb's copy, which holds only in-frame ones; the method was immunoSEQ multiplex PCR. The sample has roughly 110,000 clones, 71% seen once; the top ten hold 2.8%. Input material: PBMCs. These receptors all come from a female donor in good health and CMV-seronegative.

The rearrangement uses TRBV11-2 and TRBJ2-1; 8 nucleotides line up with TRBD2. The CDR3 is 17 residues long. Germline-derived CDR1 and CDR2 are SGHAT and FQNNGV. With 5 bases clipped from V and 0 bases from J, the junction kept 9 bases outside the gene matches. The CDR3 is CASSRLARSSSYNEQFF. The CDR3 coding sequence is TGTGCCAGCAGCCGACTAGCGCGTTCCAGCTCCTACAATGAGCAGTTCTTC.

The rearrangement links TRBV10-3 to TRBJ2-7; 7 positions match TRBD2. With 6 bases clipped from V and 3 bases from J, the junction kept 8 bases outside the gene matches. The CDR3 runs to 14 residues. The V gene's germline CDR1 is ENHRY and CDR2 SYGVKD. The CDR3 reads CAIRAGTTLYEQYF. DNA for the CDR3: TGTGCCATCAGGGCCGGGACTACCCTCTACGAGCAGTACTTC.

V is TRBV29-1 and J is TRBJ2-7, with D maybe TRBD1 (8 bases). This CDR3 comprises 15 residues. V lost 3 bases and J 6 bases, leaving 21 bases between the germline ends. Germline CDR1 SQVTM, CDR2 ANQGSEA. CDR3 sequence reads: CSVDSPAGGGGEQYF. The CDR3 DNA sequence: TGCAGCGTTGATTCCCCTGCAGGGGGCGGGGGCGAGCAGTACTTC.

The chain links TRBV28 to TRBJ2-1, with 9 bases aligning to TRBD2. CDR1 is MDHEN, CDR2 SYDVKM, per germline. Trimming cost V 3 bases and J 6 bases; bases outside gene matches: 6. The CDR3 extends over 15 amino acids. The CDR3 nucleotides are TGTGCCAGCAGTTTCCCCCTAGCGGGGACCAATGAGCAGTTCTTC. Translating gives CASSFPLAGTNEQFF.

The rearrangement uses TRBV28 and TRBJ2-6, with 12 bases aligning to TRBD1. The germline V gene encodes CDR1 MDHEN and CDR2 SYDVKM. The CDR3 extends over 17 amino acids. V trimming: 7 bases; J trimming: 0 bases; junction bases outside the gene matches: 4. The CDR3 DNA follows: TGTGCCAGCAAGGGACAGGGGGCCCTCTCTGGGGCCAACGTCCTGACTTTC. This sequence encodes CASKGQGALSGANVLTF.

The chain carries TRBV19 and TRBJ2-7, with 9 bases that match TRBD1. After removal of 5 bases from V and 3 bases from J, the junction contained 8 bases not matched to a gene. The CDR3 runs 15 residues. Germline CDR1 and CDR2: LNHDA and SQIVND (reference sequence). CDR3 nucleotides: TGTGCCAGTAGTGTCGGGACAGGGAGATACTACGAGCAGTACTTC. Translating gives CASSVGTGRYYEQYF.

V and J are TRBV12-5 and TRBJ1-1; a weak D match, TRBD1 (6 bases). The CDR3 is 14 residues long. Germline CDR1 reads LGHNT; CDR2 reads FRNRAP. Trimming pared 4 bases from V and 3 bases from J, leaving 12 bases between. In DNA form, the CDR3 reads TGTGCTAGTGGTTCTTCTCCAGGGGACACTGAAGCTTTCTTT. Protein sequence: CASGSSPGDTEAFF.

The CDR3 bases are TGTGCCAGCAGTTCCAGTCCAGAGACCCAGTACTTC. It specifies CASSSSPETQYF. The chain recombines TRBV6-6 with TRBJ2-5; D remains ambiguous. The CDR3 runs 12 residues. Trimming removed 4 bases from V and 4 bases from J, with 7 bases in between. CDR1 and CDR2 (germline): MNHNY, SVGAGI (reference sequence).

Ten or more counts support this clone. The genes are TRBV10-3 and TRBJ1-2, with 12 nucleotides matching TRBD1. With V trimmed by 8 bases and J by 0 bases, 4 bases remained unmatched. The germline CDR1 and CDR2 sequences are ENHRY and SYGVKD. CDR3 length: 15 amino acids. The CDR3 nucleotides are TGTGCCATCGGGGGACAGGGGGCTTCTAACTATGGCTACACCTTC. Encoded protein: CAIGGQGASNYGYTF.

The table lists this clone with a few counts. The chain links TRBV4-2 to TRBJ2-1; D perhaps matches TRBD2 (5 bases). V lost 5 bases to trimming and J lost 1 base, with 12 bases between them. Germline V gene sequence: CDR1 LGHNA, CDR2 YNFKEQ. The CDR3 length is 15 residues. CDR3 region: CASSFQADSYNEQFF. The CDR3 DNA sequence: TGTGCCAGCAGCTTCCAAGCGGATTCCTACAATGAGCAGTTCTTC.